Below, 5 T cell receptor beta chains from the same sample are listed, as sequenced in a study of long-term antiretroviral therapy in people with HIV. Assay version v3.0 of immunoSEQ was used, and it was run at survey level. The protocol was immunoSEQ multiplex PCR, while the TCRdb copy is restricted to in-frame clones and leaves out a portion. The sample carries around 25,000 clones, roughly 89% recorded once. This specimen consisted of unsorted PBMCs, obtained 1.8 years before starting antiretroviral therapy. Receptor source: a man aged 45-65 years with HIV.

The genes are TRBV7-2 and TRBJ2-7; 8 bases agree with TRBD2. The CDR3 length is 14 residues. Germline-derived CDR1 and CDR2 are SGHTA and FQGNSA. Losses at the gene ends were 5 bases for V and 2 bases for J; bases not matched to a gene: 5. DNA for the CDR3: TGTGCCAGCAGCGAACTAGCGGACCCCTACGAGCAGTACTTC. This codes for CASSELADPYEQYF.

This clone was picked up one time. The rearrangement joins TRBV5-6 to TRBJ1-1, with unresolved D. Germline-derived CDR1 and CDR2 are SGHDT and YYEEEE. Trimming stripped 2 bases from V and 2 bases from J, with 7 bases between. CDR3 length: 13 residues. CDR3 sequence: CASSFGINTEAFF. In nucleotides, the CDR3 is TGTGCCAGCAGCTTCGGGATAAACACTGAAGCTTTCTTT.

The chain recombines TRBV7-2 with TRBJ1-5, with D hard to call. Germline CDR1 and CDR2: SGHTA and FQGNSA. CDR3 length equals 14 residues. Trimming stripped 2 bases from V and 3 bases from J, with 8 bases between. CDR3: CASSLRGINQPQHF. The CDR3 nucleotides are TGTGCCAGCAGCTTACGGGGAATCAATCAGCCCCAGCATTTT.

V and J are TRBV11-2 and TRBJ1-2, with D uncertain. The V gene's germline CDR1 is SGHAT and CDR2 FQNNGV. This CDR3 has 13 residues. The V gene lost 1 base and the J gene lost 3 bases, with 6 bases spanning the gap. Written as DNA, the CDR3 is TGTGCCAGCAGCTTAGGAGGCCACTATGGCTACACCTTC. It is translated as CASSLGGHYGYTF.

V gene TRBV7-2 combines with J gene TRBJ1-2; 7 positions match TRBD1. CDR3 length: 14 amino acids. The germline gives CDR1 SGHTA, CDR2 FQGNSA. J was trimmed by 8 bases and V by 3 bases; bases with no gene match: 9. The CDR3 spells CASSFDRGLLGYTF. The CDR3, as DNA: TGTGCCAGCAGCTTTGATAGGGGGCTTCTAGGCTACACCTTC.